This paragraph covers one T cell receptor (beta chain) sequence. This entry is derived from a study of blood T cell repertoires in COVID-19. Overall study context: Recovered participants had two consecutive negative NP/OP PCR tests, healthcare professional clearance, or symptom resolution. Sample material is recorded as cDNA or gDNA derived from T cells, B-cell-depleted T cells, or PBMCs. COVID-19 samples, acute and convalescent, were from the United States, Italy and Spain.

Data came from immunoSEQ multiplex PCR; TCRdb stores just in-frame clones and leaves some out. This sample has hundreds of thousands of clones, with around 90% found just once. The CDR3 runs to 14 residues. CDR1 SGHVS and CDR2 FQNEAQ come from the germline V gene. Trimming pared 5 bases from V and 3 bases from J, leaving 11 bases between. Sequencing input: PBMCs or T cells enriched from blood (not recorded which). The genes are TRBV7-8 and TRBJ2-1; D gene ambiguous. This TCR was recovered from a woman aged 55-75 years in a cohort exposed to, infected with or recovered from COVID-19 (not recorded which). CDR3 nucleotide sequence: TGTGCCAGCAGCCATGGGCAAAGCTACAATGAGCAGTTCTTC. Its protein is CASSHGQSYNEQFF.